This TCR beta chain emerged from a study of T cell repertoires in cytomegalovirus infection (dated by TCRdb to the late 2010s). About the investigation overall: Because public TCR beta signatures pointed to carriage of CMV infection together with the matching HLA type, the HLA type of each donor mattered for the analysis.

Paper-wide results and their limitations: In the ex vivo response, HLA-C-restricted CMV-specific TCR beta clonotypes were dominant, and in two of eight donors the single most frequent clonotype came from this HLA-C-restricted group. Carriers of CMV infection plus the relevant HLA type were discriminated by the cumulative frequency of public TCR beta family members in the study cohort and in an independent approximately 360-donor cohort.

This clonotype was recorded many times. What antigen it recognizes has not been identified. The record has no base qualities; no much larger clone is one base away. Instrument used: Illumina HiSeq 1500. Using fastp trimming at Q25 and MiXCR clonotype assembly, TCRdb reanalyzed the public sequencing data and kept in-frame beta chains. Entries that share a CDR3 protein sequence are merged under the most common genes and DNA. Across this sample there are 250,000 to 350,000 distinct CDR3 sequences, with under 30% seen only once. The top ten hold about 15% of the sample. The CDR3 holds 15 amino acids from the cysteine to the phenylalanine. CDR3 DNA only is kept here, 45 bases in frame from base 1. The germline V gene (reference sequence) specifies SEHNR as CDR1 and FQNEAQ as CDR2. The V end loses 1 base and the J end loses 3 bases, and a stretch of 7 bases separates them.

The chain is assembled from TRBV7-9 and TRBJ1-6; no confident D gene assignment can be made. The material sequenced was PBMCs. The clonotype comes from a human donor in good health (CMV status not recorded). Some clones in this sample may be carry-over from other donors' samples. The nucleotide sequence is given as TGTGCCAGCAGCTTAGACGGGCGCTATAATTCACCCCTCCACTTT. Translated, it reads CASSLDGRYNSPLHF.